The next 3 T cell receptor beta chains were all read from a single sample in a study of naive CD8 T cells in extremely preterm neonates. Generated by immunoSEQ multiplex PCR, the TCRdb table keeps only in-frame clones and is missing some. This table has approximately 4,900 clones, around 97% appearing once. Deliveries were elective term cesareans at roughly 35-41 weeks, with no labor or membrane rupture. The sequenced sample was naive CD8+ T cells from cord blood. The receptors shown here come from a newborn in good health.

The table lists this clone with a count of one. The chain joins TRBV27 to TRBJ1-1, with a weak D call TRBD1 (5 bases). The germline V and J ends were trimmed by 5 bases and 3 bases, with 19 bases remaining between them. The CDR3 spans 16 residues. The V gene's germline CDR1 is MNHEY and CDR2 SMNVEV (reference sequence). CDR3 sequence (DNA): TGTGCCAGCAGTATAAAACAGGTGGGGGGTGACACTGAAGCTTTCTTT. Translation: CASSIKQVGGDTEAFF.

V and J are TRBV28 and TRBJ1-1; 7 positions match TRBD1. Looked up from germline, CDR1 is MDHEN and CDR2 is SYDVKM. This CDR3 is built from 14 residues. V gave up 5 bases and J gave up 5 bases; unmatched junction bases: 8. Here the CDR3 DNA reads TGTGCCAGCAGTACCGGACAGGTAACAACTGAAGCTTTCTTT. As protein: CASSTGQVTTEAFF.

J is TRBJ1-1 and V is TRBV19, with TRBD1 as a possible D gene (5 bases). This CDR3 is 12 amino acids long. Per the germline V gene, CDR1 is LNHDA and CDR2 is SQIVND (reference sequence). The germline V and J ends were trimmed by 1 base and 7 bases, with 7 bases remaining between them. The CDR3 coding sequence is TGTGCCAGTAGTATAGGACAGCATGAAGCTTTCTTT. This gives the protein CASSIGQHEAFF.